These T cell receptor beta chains were read from a single sample in a study of cytomegalovirus exposure and HLA in healthy donors. Method: immunoSEQ multiplex PCR; TCRdb's copy keeps in-frame clones and lacks some. The sample includes 250,000 to 350,000 clones, 80% of them seen just once. The sequencing input was PBMCs. Receptor source: a girl aged 2 to 10 in good health and CMV-seronegative. Each CDR3 is given with its conserved first and last residue. A D gene is named only where the DNA matches it firmly. Rows give clone size only sometimes, using once, few, many, or a class for an expanded clone.

CAGRSRGVTDTQYF	TGTGCCGGTAGATCGCGGGGGGTCACAGATACGCAGTATTTT	TRBV19	TRBJ2-3	once	TRBD2
CASSLEQGKNTEAFF	TGTGCCAGCAGTCTCGAACAGGGGAAGAACACTGAAGCTTTCTTT	TRBV28	TRBJ1-1	-	TRBD1
CASSSWGGSTDTQYF	TGTGCCAGCAGCTCATGGGGGGGGAGCACAGATACGCAGTATTTT	TRBV14	TRBJ2-3	-	TRBD2
CSTIGGENQPQHF	TGCAGCACAATCGGAGGGGAGAATCAGCCCCAGCATTTT	TRBV29-1	TRBJ1-5	-	-
CASSHRQGAGYEQYF	TGCGCCAGCAGCCACAGACAGGGGGCGGGCTACGAGCAGTACTTT	TRBV4-1	TRBJ2-7	-	TRBD1
CASSIHGGLTEAFF	TGTGCCAGCAGTATCCACGGGGGACTTACTGAAGCTTTCTTT	TRBV28	TRBJ1-1	-	-
CASSDSTVNTEAFF	TGCGCCAGCAGTGACTCTACAGTGAACACTGAAGCTTTCTTT	TRBV10-1	TRBJ1-1	few	-
CASSLTLGTGPAETQYF	TGCGCCAGCAGCCTTACTCTCGGGACAGGGCCAGCAGAGACCCAGTACTTC	TRBV4-1	TRBJ2-5	-	TRBD1
CAWNSGSTDTQYF	TGTGCCTGGAATAGCGGCAGCACAGATACGCAGTATTTT	TRBV30	TRBJ2-3	once	-
CASSLVIQGALGEQYF	TGTGCCAGCAGCTTGGTGATTCAGGGGGCGCTGGGCGAGCAGTACTTC	TRBV5-5	TRBJ2-7	-	TRBD1
CASSLGAGGSFNEQFF	TGTGCCAGCAGTTTGGGAGCGGGAGGGTCTTTCAATGAGCAGTTCTTC	TRBV28	TRBJ2-1	-	TRBD2
CASSFSEDTEAFF	TGTGCCAGCAGCTTTAGTGAGGACACTGAAGCTTTCTTT	TRBV7-9	TRBJ1-1	-	-
CASSALGGGWSYEQYF	TGTGCCAGCAGTGCCCTCGGGGGGGGGTGGTCCTACGAGCAGTACTTC	TRBV28	TRBJ2-7	-	TRBD2
CASSLGEVAYNSPLHF	TGCGCCAGCAGCTTGGGGGAGGTTGCCTATAATTCACCCCTCCACTTT	TRBV5-1	TRBJ1-6	-	-
CASSLGAGSGEQYF	TGCGCCAGCAGCTTGGGCGCGGGCTCGGGCGAGCAGTACTTC	TRBV5-1	TRBJ2-7	-	-
CASSLVFGDSRSYNEQFF	TGTGCCAGCAGCTTAGTATTCGGGGATAGTCGCTCCTACAATGAGCAGTTCTTC	TRBV7-8	TRBJ2-1	-	-